This TCR beta chain was obtained from a study of shared clonotypes between healthy human individuals. Sequencing used immunoSEQ multiplex PCR; TCRdb keeps in-frame clones, though not all of them. The data show roughly 600,000 clones, about 98% seen once. Terminally differentiated effector memory CD45RA+ cells were excluded by CCR7 positive selection of CD45RO-negative cells. Germline V gene sequence: CDR1 MGHDK, CDR2 SYGVNS. Deletions cut 1 base from V and 0 bases from J, with 13 bases between. CDR3 length: 17 residues. This receptor was taken from a man younger than 45 in good health. Sequenced sample: naive CD8+ T cells sorted from blood. This chain joins TRBV25-1 and TRBJ1-5; D ambiguous. CDR3 coding DNA: TGTGCCAGCAGTGAATGTTTCGGCTTACATAGCAATCAGCCCCAGCATTTT. It encodes CASSECFGLHSNQPQHF. Combining the CDR3 with reference TRBV25-1 and TRBJ1-5 gives the whole variable domain EADIYQTPRYLVIGTGKKITLECSQTMGHDKMYWYQQDPGMELHLIHYSYGVNSTEKGDLSSESTVSRIRTEHFPLTLESARPSHTSQYLCASSECFGLHSNQPQHFGDGTRLSIL.